This entry concerns a single T cell receptor beta chain. No cognate antigen has been identified for it. One base away there is no much larger clone; base qualities are not given. The reads were generated on an Illumina NovaSeq 6000. TCRalpha and TCRbeta cDNA libraries were built by 5'RACE with constant-segment primers, adding sample barcodes and unique molecular identifiers. Trizol reagent was used to extract RNA from every sample. Library amplification was performed in two PCR steps, and a second sample barcode and Illumina TruSeq adapters were introduced in the second step. Sequencing of the libraries was done on an Illumina NovaSeq, producing 2 x 150 bp paired-end reads. Per the source publication's procedure: The reads were demultiplexed and collapsed into UMI-guided consensus sequences using migec v1.2.7. Using mixcr v2.1.11, UMI consensuses were aligned to TRA and TRB V and J templates and then assembled into clonotypes. Clonotypes were classified as expanded or contracted when called significant by both edgeR and NoisET, with noise models trained on biological replicates. edgeR calls used a false discovery rate-adjusted p below 0.01 and a log2 fold-change threshold of 1. PCA with hierarchical clustering of max-normalized trajectories of the 1000 most abundant clonotypes was used as exploratory dynamics analysis. Each responding clone was given a CD4 or CD8 phenotype based on the CD4+ and CD8+ repertoires, which had been sequenced separately. TCRdb handled the public reads itself, with Q25 trimming in fastp and clone calling in MiXCR, and kept productive beta chains. When rows share a CDR3 protein, they turn into one entry using the most common DNA and genes. TCRdb, not the original authors, processed these V and J calls. The sample table records 550,000 to 650,000 distinct CDR3 sequences; 17% of these occur just once. Of the sample, roughly 8.2% is held by the ten largest clones.

Ficoll-Paque density gradient centrifugation was used to isolate PBMCs. Based on the germline V gene, the CDR1 and CDR2 sequences are SGHVS and FQNEAQ. Trimmed from V: 10 bases; trimmed from J: 1 base; junction bases lacking a gene match: 8. The CDR3 holds 15 amino acids from the cysteine to the phenylalanine. The sequence is cut down to CDR3 DNA, 45 bases in frame from base 1. The sample is drawn from a study of T-cell memory formation after mild COVID-19 (dated by TCRdb to the early 2020s). The study in broad terms: TCR sequence clusters from the two donors were found to be largely donor specific. Longitudinal TCRalpha and TCRbeta repertoire sequencing tracked T-cell clones expanding and contracting after mild COVID-19 in a couple of donors. The cohort was made up of two young adult volunteers, one female and one male, who were previously healthy.

Broader findings and caveats from the paper: Contracting CD4+ clones appeared mostly in the CM and EM memory subsets, whereas CD8+ clones were enriched in EMRA. Some responding clones were detected in pre-infection memory, which suggested that pre-existing cross-reactive memory T cells had joined the SARS-CoV-2 response. The study covered only a couple of mild cases, and larger cohorts including severe cases with pre-infection samples were considered necessary. Clones that contracted from day 15 to 85 showed balanced CD4/CD8 phenotypes, whereas a second wave of clones that expanded from day 15 to 37 leaned towards CD4+. Whether the second-wave clones peaking on day 37 were SARS-CoV-2 specific was not confirmed.

The chain is encoded by TRBV7-8 joined to TRBJ2-1; TRBD2 fits 9 bases in the junction. The TCR sequence derives from an adult woman who had mild COVID-19 (a few samples of this study predate the infection). The sample titles of this study are shuffled in the database, so cell type and time point are left out; the donor was told from shared clones. Sequencing was done on a sample of PBMCs or a T cell subset sorted from them (not recorded which). The DNA sequence is as follows: TGTGCCATTTCGACTAGCGGAGGATCCTACAATGAGCAGTTCTTC. It translates as CAISTSGGSYNEQFF.